This T cell receptor (beta chain) was observed in a study of cytomegalovirus exposure and HLA in healthy donors. Looking at the study overall: A prior analysis found roughly 110 million unique TCR beta sequences from roughly 180 million T cells. The early release's HLA-typed donors yielded approximately 85 million unique TCRs.

From germline, CDR1 is MNHEY and CDR2 SMNVEV (reference sequence). The CDR3 runs 14 residues. V shed 6 bases, J shed 5 bases, and the junction held 8 bases outside the gene matches. Study observations and caveats: There were some public TCRs occurring in many donors, but most TCR sequences were rare. TCR beta chains numbering some 160 were designated cytomegalovirus-associated.

A multiplex PCR was run with 60 Vbeta primers and 13 Jbeta primers. Assay used: immunoSEQ multiplex PCR; TCRdb lists only in-frame clones, some missing. This sample has under 200,000 clones, with around 80% found just once. Note on this clone: Its antigen remains unidentified.

The chain combines TRBV27 with TRBJ1-1; 8 bases align to TRBD1. Material: PBMCs. This receptor was taken from a woman aged 50 to 60 in good health and CMV-seronegative. The CDR3 DNA reads TGTGCCAGCAGGGATCAGGGGGCGTTTACTGAAGCTTTCTTT. This translates into CASRDQGAFTEAFF.